These T cell receptor beta chains were read from a single sample in a study of cytomegalovirus exposure and HLA in healthy donors. Produced via immunoSEQ multiplex PCR; TCRdb's table is partial and in-frame only. Here the sample table reports roughly 72,000 clones. Specimen: PBMCs. The receptors here all came from a man aged 18-30 years in good health and CMV-seropositive. Each CDR3 is given with its conserved first and last residue. Each record gives: CDR3 protein, CDR3 DNA, D gene, J gene, V gene. A D gene is named only where the DNA matches it firmly.

cdr3_aa: CASSFTGNNYGYTF
cdr3_nt: TGTGCCAGCAGTTTTACGGGGAATAACTATGGCTACACCTTC
d_call: -
j_call: TRBJ1-2
v_call: TRBV28

cdr3_aa: CASRFPGQPQHF
cdr3_nt: TGTGCCAGCAGGTTTCCAGGCCAGCCCCAGCATTTT
d_call: -
j_call: TRBJ1-5
v_call: TRBV6-1

cdr3_aa: CASSSYQPQHF
cdr3_nt: TGTGCCAGCAGTTCCTACCAGCCCCAGCATTTT
d_call: -
j_call: TRBJ1-5
v_call: TRBV28

cdr3_aa: CARRGPNEKLFF
cdr3_nt: TGTGCCAGGAGGGGGCCTAATGAAAAACTGTTTTTT
d_call: TRBD1
j_call: TRBJ1-4
v_call: TRBV9

cdr3_aa: CASSARQGLSALHF
cdr3_nt: TGTGCCAGCAGTGCCAGACAGGGGCTCTCAGCCCTCCACTTT
d_call: TRBD1
j_call: TRBJ1-6
v_call: TRBV27

cdr3_aa: CASSKGGSNEKLFF
cdr3_nt: TGTGCCAGCAGCAAGGGAGGGTCTAATGAAAAACTGTTTTTT
d_call: -
j_call: TRBJ1-4
v_call: TRBV5-4

cdr3_aa: CSVPGQGVNEQYF
cdr3_nt: TGCAGCGTCCCGGGACAGGGAGTCAACGAGCAGTACTTC
d_call: TRBD1
j_call: TRBJ2-7
v_call: TRBV29-1

cdr3_aa: CAGSVNPAVFGQDSYEQYF
cdr3_nt: TGTGCCGGCAGCGTAAACCCCGCGGTCTTTGGACAGGACTCCTACGAGCAGTACTTC
d_call: TRBD1
j_call: TRBJ2-7
v_call: TRBV9

cdr3_aa: CASSQQGQGAWNEQFF
cdr3_nt: TGCGCCAGCAGCCAGCAGGGACAGGGGGCTTGGAATGAGCAGTTCTTC
d_call: TRBD1
j_call: TRBJ2-1
v_call: TRBV4-1

cdr3_aa: CASSEVQGEDEQYF
cdr3_nt: TGTGCCAGCAGTGAAGTTCAGGGTGAAGACGAGCAGTACTTC
d_call: -
j_call: TRBJ2-7
v_call: TRBV2

cdr3_aa: CASSLSGAAVETQYF
cdr3_nt: TGTGCCAGCAGCTTATCTGGGGCGGCCGTGGAGACCCAGTACTTC
d_call: -
j_call: TRBJ2-5
v_call: TRBV11-3

cdr3_aa: CSAPEVHPLHF
cdr3_nt: TGCAGTGCCCCGGAGGTCCATCCCCTCCACTTT
d_call: -
j_call: TRBJ1-6
v_call: TRBV20-1

cdr3_aa: CASSLSSNQPQHF
cdr3_nt: TGTGCCAGTAGCCTCAGCAGCAATCAGCCCCAGCATTTT
d_call: -
j_call: TRBJ1-5
v_call: TRBV2

cdr3_aa: CASSPSLSGLGTDTQYF
cdr3_nt: TGTGCCAGCTCACCTTCCCTTAGCGGGTTAGGCACAGATACGCAGTATTTT
d_call: TRBD2
j_call: TRBJ2-3
v_call: TRBV18

cdr3_aa: CASKLRQGRNEQYF
cdr3_nt: TGTGCCAGCAAGTTGAGACAGGGGAGGAACGAGCAGTACTTC
d_call: TRBD1
j_call: TRBJ2-7
v_call: TRBV28